Included here is one T cell receptor (beta chain) sequence, with context. This entry comes from a study of T cells after somatic rescue of genetic block. The germline V gene encodes CDR1 SGHRS and CDR2 YFSETQ. Unmatched junction bases numbered 2, after V lost 1 base and J lost 3 bases. The CDR3 is 15 residues long. Only in-frame clones appear in the TCRdb table, and some are missing; sequencing was by immunoSEQ multiplex PCR. The table includes more than 13,000 clones, roughly 70% detected once. The material sequenced was peripheral blood mononuclear cells (PBMCs). The V and J genes are TRBV5-1 and TRBJ2-3; 10 bases match TRBD2. The receptor comes from a young man. CDR3: CASSLTSGITDTQYF. CDR3 DNA sequence: TGCGCCAGCAGCTTGACTAGCGGGATAACAGATACGCAGTATTTT.